Listed here is a single T cell receptor (beta chain). Its antigen is undetermined. Each CDR3 protein gets one entry after TCRdb re-called the RT-PCR reads with MiXCR. The sample shows approximately 32,000 distinct CDR3 sequences, about three fifths of them seen only once. CDR3 size: 15 residues. With 7 bases clipped from V and 4 bases from J, the junction kept 6 bases outside the gene matches. Germline CDR1 and CDR2: SGHNT and YENEEA. This specimen belongs to a study of yellow fever vaccine responses in identical twins. Points from the study as a whole: It has been reported that, in twins, the vaccine T cell response seemed partly convergent and partly personalized.

The source material was T cells from blood (PBMCs), unsorted or a sorted subset (not recorded which), sampled before or after yellow fever vaccination (not recorded which). The chain uses TRBV11-3 and TRBJ2-2; 10 nucleotides agree with TRBD2. This TCR was recovered from a woman between 18 and 29 years old who received the yellow fever vaccine. CDR3 coding DNA: TGTGCCAGCACCCCTAGCGGGAGTTTCACCGGGGAGCTGTTTTTT. Translation: CASTPSGSFTGELFF.